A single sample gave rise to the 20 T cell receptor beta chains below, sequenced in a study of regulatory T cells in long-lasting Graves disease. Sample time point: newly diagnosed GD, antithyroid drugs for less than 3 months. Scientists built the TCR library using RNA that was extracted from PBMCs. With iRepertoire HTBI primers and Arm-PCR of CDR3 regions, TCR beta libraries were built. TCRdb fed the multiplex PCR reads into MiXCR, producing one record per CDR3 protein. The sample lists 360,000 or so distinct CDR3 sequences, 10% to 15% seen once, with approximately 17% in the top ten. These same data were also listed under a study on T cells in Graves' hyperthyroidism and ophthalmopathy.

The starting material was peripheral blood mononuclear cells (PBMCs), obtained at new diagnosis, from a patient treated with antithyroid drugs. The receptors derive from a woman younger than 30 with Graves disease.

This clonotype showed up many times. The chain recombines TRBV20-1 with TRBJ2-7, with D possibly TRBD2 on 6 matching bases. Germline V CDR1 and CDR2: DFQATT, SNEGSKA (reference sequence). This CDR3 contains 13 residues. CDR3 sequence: CSATSRTFYEQYF. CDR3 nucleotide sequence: TGCAGCGCCACTAGCAGGACGTTCTACGAGCAGTACTTC.

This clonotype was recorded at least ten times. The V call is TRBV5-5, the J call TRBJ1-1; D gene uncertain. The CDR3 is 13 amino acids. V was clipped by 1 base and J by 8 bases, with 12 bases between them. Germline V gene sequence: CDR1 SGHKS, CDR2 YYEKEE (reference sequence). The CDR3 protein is CASSLSEFGEAFF. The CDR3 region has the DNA TGTGCCAGCAGCTTGTCTGAGTTCGGGGAAGCTTTCTTT.

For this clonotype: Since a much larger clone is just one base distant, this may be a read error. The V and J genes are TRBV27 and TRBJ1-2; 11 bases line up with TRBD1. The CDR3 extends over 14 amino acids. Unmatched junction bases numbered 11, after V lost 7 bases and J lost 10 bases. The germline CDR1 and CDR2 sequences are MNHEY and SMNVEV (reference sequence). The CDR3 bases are TGTGCCAGCAAGTGGACAGGGGGCGTCGGTGACTACACCTTC. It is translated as CASKWTGGVGDYTF.

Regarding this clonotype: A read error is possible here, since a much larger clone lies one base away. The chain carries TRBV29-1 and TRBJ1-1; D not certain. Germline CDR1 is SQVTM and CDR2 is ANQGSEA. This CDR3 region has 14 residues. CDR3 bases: TGCAGCGTCGGAGTAAAAAAGAGGAACACTGAATCTTTCTTT. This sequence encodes CSVGVKKRNTESFF.

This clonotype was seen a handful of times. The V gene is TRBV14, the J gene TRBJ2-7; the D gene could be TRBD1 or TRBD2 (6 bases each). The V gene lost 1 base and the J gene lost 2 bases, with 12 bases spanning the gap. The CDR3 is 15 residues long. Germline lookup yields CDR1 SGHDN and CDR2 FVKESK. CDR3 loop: CASSQVGGPPYEQYF. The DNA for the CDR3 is TGTGCCAGCAGCCAAGTGGGGGGCCCCCCCTACGAGCAGTACTTC.

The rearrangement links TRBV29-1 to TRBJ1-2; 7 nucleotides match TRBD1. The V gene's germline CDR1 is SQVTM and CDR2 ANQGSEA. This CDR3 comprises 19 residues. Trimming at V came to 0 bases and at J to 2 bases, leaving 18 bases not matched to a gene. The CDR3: CSVEEAQGPLGWRNYGYTF. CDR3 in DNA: TGCAGCGTTGAAGAGGCACAGGGGCCCTTGGGGTGGAGGAACTATGGCTACACCTTC.

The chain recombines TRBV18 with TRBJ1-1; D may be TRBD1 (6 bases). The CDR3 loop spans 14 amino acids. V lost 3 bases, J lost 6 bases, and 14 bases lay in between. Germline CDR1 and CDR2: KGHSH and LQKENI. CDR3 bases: TGTGCCAGCTCACCCTTGGGGGCAGCGCCTGAAGCTTTCTTT. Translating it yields CASSPLGAAPEAFF.

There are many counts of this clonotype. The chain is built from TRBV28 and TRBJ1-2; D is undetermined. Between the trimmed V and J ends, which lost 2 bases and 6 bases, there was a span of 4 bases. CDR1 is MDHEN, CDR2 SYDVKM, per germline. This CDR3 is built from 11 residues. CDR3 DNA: TGTGCCAGCAGTTTAAGGGATGGCTACACCTTC. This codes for CASSLRDGYTF.

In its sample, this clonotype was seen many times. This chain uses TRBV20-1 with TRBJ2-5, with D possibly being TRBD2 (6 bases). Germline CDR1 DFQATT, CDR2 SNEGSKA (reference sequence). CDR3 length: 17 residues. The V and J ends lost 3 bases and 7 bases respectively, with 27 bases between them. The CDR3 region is CSASGIVIGRRLGTQYF. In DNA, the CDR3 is TGCAGTGCTAGTGGGATTGTCATCGGGAGACGTTTAGGGACCCAGTACTTC.

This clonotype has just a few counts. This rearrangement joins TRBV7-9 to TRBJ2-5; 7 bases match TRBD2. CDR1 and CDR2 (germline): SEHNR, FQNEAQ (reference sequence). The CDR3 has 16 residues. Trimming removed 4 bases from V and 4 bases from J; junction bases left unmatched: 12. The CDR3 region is CASSSGTNRRGETQYF. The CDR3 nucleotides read TGTGCCAGCAGCTCTGGGACTAACAGGAGGGGAGAGACCCAGTACTTC.

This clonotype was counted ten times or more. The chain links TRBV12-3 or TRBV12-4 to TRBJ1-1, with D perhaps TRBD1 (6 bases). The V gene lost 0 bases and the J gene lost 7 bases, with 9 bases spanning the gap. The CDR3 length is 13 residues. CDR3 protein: CASSLAGANEAFF. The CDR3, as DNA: TGTGCCAGCAGTTTAGCGGGGGCCAATGAAGCTTTCTTT.

DNA for the CDR3: TGTGCCAGCAGCCCTTTTGCCATGAACACTGAAGCTTTCTTT. Amino acid sequence: CASSPFAMNTEAFF. The chain joins TRBV6-2 or TRBV6-3 to TRBJ1-1; no firm D call. Trimming removed 6 bases from V and 0 bases from J, with 11 bases in between. The CDR3 consists of 14 residues. Germline-derived CDR1 and CDR2 are MNHEY and SVGEGT.

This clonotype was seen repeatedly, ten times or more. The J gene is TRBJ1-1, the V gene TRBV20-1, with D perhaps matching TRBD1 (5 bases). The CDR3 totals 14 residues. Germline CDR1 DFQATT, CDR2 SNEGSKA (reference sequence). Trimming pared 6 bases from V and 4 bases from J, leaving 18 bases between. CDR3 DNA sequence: TGCAGTGCCACTACGGACAACCTCGGCACTGAAGCTTTCTTT. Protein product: CSATTDNLGTEAFF.

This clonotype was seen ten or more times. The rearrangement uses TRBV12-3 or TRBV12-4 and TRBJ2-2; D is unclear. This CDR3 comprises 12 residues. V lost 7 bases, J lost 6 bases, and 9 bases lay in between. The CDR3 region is CASTFWSGELFF. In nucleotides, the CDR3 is TGTGCCAGCACCTTCTGGTCCGGGGAGCTGTTTTTT.

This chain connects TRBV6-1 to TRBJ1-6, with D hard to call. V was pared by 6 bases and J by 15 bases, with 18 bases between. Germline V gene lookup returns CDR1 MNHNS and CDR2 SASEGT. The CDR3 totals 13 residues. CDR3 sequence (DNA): TGTGCCAGCAGCGGAGAGACCGGTTCTCACCTCCACTTT. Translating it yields CASSGETGSHLHF.

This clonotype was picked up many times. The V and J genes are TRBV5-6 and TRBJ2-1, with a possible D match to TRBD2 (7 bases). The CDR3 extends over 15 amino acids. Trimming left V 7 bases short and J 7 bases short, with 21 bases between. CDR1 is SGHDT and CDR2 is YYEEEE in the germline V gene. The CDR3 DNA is TGTGCCAGCGTAGGGGGGGTCGTCTCTGGAAATGAGCAGTTCTTC. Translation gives CASVGGVVSGNEQFF.

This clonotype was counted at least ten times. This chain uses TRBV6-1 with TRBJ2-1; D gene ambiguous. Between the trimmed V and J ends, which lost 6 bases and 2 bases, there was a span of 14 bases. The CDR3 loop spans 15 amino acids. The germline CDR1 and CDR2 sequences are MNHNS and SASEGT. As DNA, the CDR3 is TGTGCCAGCAGAACCCCCCCAGAGGCCTACAATGAGCAGTTCTTC. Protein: CASRTPPEAYNEQFF.

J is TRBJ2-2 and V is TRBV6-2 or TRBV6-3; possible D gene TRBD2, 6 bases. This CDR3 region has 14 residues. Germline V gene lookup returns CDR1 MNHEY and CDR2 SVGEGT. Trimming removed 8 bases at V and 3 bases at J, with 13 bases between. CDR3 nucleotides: TGTGCCAGCCAGATTAGCGGCTACACCGGGGAGCTGTTTTTT. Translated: CASQISGYTGELFF.

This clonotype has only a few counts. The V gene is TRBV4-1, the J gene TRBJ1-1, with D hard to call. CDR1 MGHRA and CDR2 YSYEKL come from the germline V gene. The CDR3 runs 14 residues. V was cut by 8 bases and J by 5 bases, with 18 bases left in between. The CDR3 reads CASGLSPDRTEAFF. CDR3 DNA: TGCGCCAGCGGCCTTAGTCCTGATAGGACTGAAGCTTTCTTT.

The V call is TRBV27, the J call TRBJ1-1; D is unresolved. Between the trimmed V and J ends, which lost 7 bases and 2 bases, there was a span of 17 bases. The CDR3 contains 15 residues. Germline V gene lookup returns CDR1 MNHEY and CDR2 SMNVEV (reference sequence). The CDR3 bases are TGTGCCAGCATCAGTTCGCGGGGTTCTAACACTGAAGCTTTCTTT. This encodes CASISSRGSNTEAFF.